This record covers a single T cell receptor (beta chain). The antigen is not known. V shed 5 bases and J shed 3 bases, with 8 bases lying between them. CDR3 length: 13 residues. CDR1 and CDR2 (germline): WSHSY, SAAADI. This sample was included in a study of T cell responses to AZD1222 COVID-19 vaccine. Sequencing was performed with immunoSEQ multiplex PCR; in TCRdb, only in-frame clones are kept and a portion is missing. Of some 180,000 clones in the sample, about 93% were seen once. Study-level points and caveats: Samples come after the peak T cell response, not at day 14.

This chain uses TRBV10-2 with TRBJ2-1; D might be TRBD1 (6 bases). The material sequenced was peripheral blood, taken 28 days after the second dose of the MenACWY control vaccine. The source is an adult who received the MenACWY meningococcal vaccine as a control. This CDR3 is CASSTGFYNEQFF. The CDR3 nucleotides read TGCGCCAGCAGTACAGGGTTCTACAATGAGCAGTTCTTC.